The next 26 T cell receptor beta chains were all read from a single sample in a study of blood T cell repertoires in COVID-19. Method: immunoSEQ multiplex PCR; TCRdb's copy keeps in-frame clones and lacks some. The data contain fewer than 400,000 clones, more than 85% of them singletons. The sample comprised PBMCs or T cells enriched from blood (not recorded which). All receptors derive from a woman aged 30 to 39 who had recovered from COVID-19.

This chain uses TRBV3-1 (or the pseudogene TRBV3-2) with TRBJ2-1, with 9 bases aligning to TRBD2. Germline V gene lookup returns CDR1 LGHDT and CDR2 YNNKEL (reference sequence). This CDR3 spans 16 amino acids. Trimming removed 1 base from V and 3 bases from J; junction bases left unmatched: 4. This chain's CDR3 is CASSQGPAGGYNEQFF. The CDR3 DNA sequence: TGTGCCAGCAGCCAAGGGCCAGCGGGGGGCTACAATGAGCAGTTCTTC.

The rearrangement links TRBV5-1 to TRBJ2-7, with 8 nucleotides matching TRBD2. The junction had 11 bases not matched to a gene; V was cut back by 7 bases and J by 5 bases. Germline V gives CDR1 SGHRS, CDR2 YFSETQ. The CDR3 extends over 14 amino acids. Here the CDR3 DNA reads TGCGCCAGCTGGGACGTGGGGCGGGGGGACGAGCAGTACTTC. It translates to CASWDVGRGDEQYF.

Regarding this clone: Other nucleotide sequences in the sample specify the same CDR3. The V and J genes are TRBV5-6 and TRBJ1-1; D remains ambiguous. CDR3 length: 14 amino acids. CDR1 SGHDT and CDR2 YYEEEE come from the germline V gene. Trimming stripped 0 bases from V and 1 base from J, with 7 bases between. DNA of the CDR3: TGTGCCAGCAGCTTGGGAGGTCCGAACACTGAAGCTTTCTTT. Protein sequence: CASSLGGPNTEAFF. The whole variable domain, remainder taken from reference TRBV5-6 and TRBJ1-1, is DAGVTQSPTHLIKTRGQQVTLRCSPKSGHDTVSWYQQALGQGPQFIFQYYEEEERQRGNFPDRFSGHQFPNYSSELNVNALLLGDSALYLCASSLGGPNTEAFFGQGTRLTVV.

V usage is TRBV7-8 and J usage is TRBJ2-5; tentatively, D is TRBD1 (6 bases). CDR1 is SGHVS, CDR2 FQNEAQ, per germline. The CDR3 has 14 amino acids. Trimming shortened V by 2 bases and J by 3 bases, and 10 bases separated the two germline ends. The DNA for the CDR3 is TGTGCCAGCAGCTTACAGGGGCAGGAAGAGACCCAGTACTTC. As protein: CASSLQGQEETQYF. The variable domain in full, with the rest retrieved from reference TRBV7-8 and TRBJ2-5, is GAGVSQSPRYKVAKRGQDVALRCDPISGHVSLFWYQQALGQGPEFLTYFQNEAQLDKSGLPSDRFFAERPEGSVSTLKIQRTQQEDSAVYLCASSLQGQEETQYFGPGTRLLVL.

The V gene is TRBV5-1, the J gene TRBJ1-1, with D tentatively TRBD1 (5 bases). The CDR3 spans 11 residues. Germline V CDR1 and CDR2: SGHRS, YFSETQ. The V gene lost 4 bases and the J gene lost 8 bases, with 9 bases spanning the gap. CDR3 sequence (DNA): TGCGCCAGCAGCAGCAGGGTAGAAGCTTTCTTT. This translates into CASSSRVEAFF.

V is TRBV6-2 or TRBV6-3 and J is TRBJ2-1; 10 bases align to TRBD1. Germline lookup yields CDR1 MNHEY and CDR2 SVGEGT. Unmatched junction bases numbered 8, after V lost 5 bases and J lost 4 bases. The CDR3 runs to 16 residues. The CDR3 nucleotides are TGTGCCAGCAGTCTCTCCCGGGACAGGGGATACAATGAGCAGTTCTTC. It codes for CASSLSRDRGYNEQFF.

The chain couples TRBV19 to TRBJ2-4, with TRBD2 matching over 9 bases. The CDR3 has 14 residues. Germline CDR1 reads LNHDA; CDR2 reads SQIVND (reference sequence). The J segment lost 8 bases and the V segment lost 5 bases, leaving 7 bases of the junction unmatched. The CDR3 loop is CASSDAGGRDIQYF. In nucleotides, the CDR3 is TGTGCCAGTAGTGATGCGGGAGGGCGGGACATTCAGTACTTC.

The chain couples TRBV3-1 (or the pseudogene TRBV3-2) to TRBJ2-1, with D maybe TRBD2 (6 bases). V was trimmed by 2 bases and J by 3 bases, leaving 11 bases between them. The V gene's germline CDR1 is LGHDT and CDR2 YNNKEL (reference sequence). The CDR3 is 15 residues long. As DNA, the CDR3 is TGTGCCAGCAGCCAATTTAGCGGACTCTACAATGAGCAGTTCTTC. This sequence encodes CASSQFSGLYNEQFF.

The CDR3 DNA sequence: TGTGCCAGTAGTCGACAGCATAGCAATCAGCCCCAGCATTTT. Its protein product is CASSRQHSNQPQHF. This chain links TRBV19 with TRBJ1-5; D is perhaps TRBD1 (5 bases). The CDR3 has 14 residues. Germline loops: CDR1 LNHDA, CDR2 SQIVND (reference sequence). V dropped 5 bases and J dropped 0 bases, with 8 bases sitting between them.

The chain couples TRBV15 to TRBJ1-2, with D perhaps matching TRBD1 (5 bases). The V gene lost 0 bases and the J gene lost 3 bases, with 5 bases spanning the gap. From germline, CDR1 is LNHNV and CDR2 YYDKDF (reference sequence). This CDR3 has 13 amino acids. CDR3 bases: TGTGCCACCAGCAGAGACAGGGACTATGGCTACACCTTC. As protein: CATSRDRDYGYTF.

The chain has TRBV5-8 and TRBJ2-7; a weak D match, TRBD1 (6 bases). CDR3 length: 13 residues. Trimming shortened V by 3 bases and J by 3 bases, and 10 bases separated the two germline ends. Germline lookup yields CDR1 SGHTS and CDR2 YDEGEE. DNA of the CDR3: TGTGCCAGCAGCTGGACAGATCTCTACGAGCAGTACTTC. Residues: CASSWTDLYEQYF.

This chain's CDR3 is CASSLAGGLAEQFF. The CDR3 nucleotides read TGTGCCAGCAGCCTCGCGGGGGGGCTAGCTGAGCAGTTCTTC. The chain joins TRBV13 to TRBJ2-1; 9 bases fit TRBD2. The J segment lost 9 bases and the V segment lost 5 bases, leaving 8 bases of the junction unmatched. This CDR3 is built from 14 residues. Per germline, CDR1 PRHDT and CDR2 FYEKMQ (reference sequence). Combining the CDR3 with reference TRBV13 and TRBJ2-1 gives the whole variable domain AAGVIQSPRHLIKEKRETATLKCYPIPRHDTVYWYQQGPGQDPQFLISFYEKMQSDKGSIPDRFSAQQFSDYHSELNMSSLELGDSALYFCASSLAGGLAEQFFGPGTRLTVL.

The chain is built from TRBV5-1 and TRBJ2-3; TRBD2 is a possible D gene (7 bases). The CDR3 is made up of 16 amino acids. CDR1 and CDR2 from the germline V gene are SGHRS and YFSETQ. The V end was cut by 0 bases, the J end by 6 bases, with 17 bases between. CDR3 loop: CASSLAWGRELDTQYF. The CDR3 DNA is TGCGCCAGCAGCTTGGCCTGGGGGCGGGAGCTGGATACGCAGTATTTT.

The chain employs TRBV5-1 and TRBJ2-4; no reliable D call. The CDR3 sequence is 15 residues long. Per the germline V gene, CDR1 is SGHRS and CDR2 is YFSETQ. V was cut by 2 bases and J by 3 bases, with 12 bases left in between. CDR3 in DNA: TGCGCCAGCAGCTTACATGGTGGAGACAAAAACATTCAGTACTTC. As protein: CASSLHGGDKNIQYF. Looking up the rest from reference TRBV5-1 and TRBJ2-4 gives the full variable domain: KAGVTQTPRYLIKTRGQQVTLSCSPISGHRSVSWYQQTPGQGLQFLFEYFSETQRNKGNFPGRFSGRQFSNSRSEMNVSTLELGDSALYLCASSLHGGDKNIQYFGAGTRLSVL.

The chain recombines TRBV10-3 with TRBJ2-6, with 8 bases matching TRBD1. CDR3 length: 19 residues. V was pared by 8 bases and J by 4 bases, with 19 bases of the junction left unmatched. The germline V gene has CDR1 ENHRY and CDR2 SYGVKD. For the CDR3, the DNA is TGTGCCATCCTCGGACAGGGAGGTAATATTTCGTCCGGGGCCAACGTCCTGACTTTC. Protein product: CAILGQGGNISSGANVLTF.

The chain employs TRBV4-3 and TRBJ2-1; D might be TRBD1 (5 bases). The CDR3 has 15 residues. Deletions cut 0 bases from V and 3 bases from J, with 9 bases between. Germline V gene lookup returns CDR1 LGHNA and CDR2 YSLEER. CDR3 residues: CASSQDGHNYNEQFF. As DNA, the CDR3 is TGCGCCAGCAGCCAAGACGGACACAACTACAATGAGCAGTTCTTC.

The rearrangement links TRBV12-3 or TRBV12-4 to TRBJ1-1; no clear D. Trimming cost V 1 base and J 4 bases, with 7 bases left between them. This CDR3 comprises 13 residues. CDR3 nucleotide sequence: TGTGCCAGCAGTTTAGAGCTGTCCACTGAAGCTTTCTTT. Residues: CASSLELSTEAFF.

The V gene is TRBV29-1, the J gene TRBJ2-3; 8 nucleotides line up with TRBD2. Germline trimming cut 0 bases from V and 3 bases from J; bases unmatched to any gene: 5. Germline V lookup: CDR1 SQVTM, CDR2 ANQGSEA. The CDR3 runs 15 residues. The CDR3 reads CSVEDHGLATDTQYF. The CDR3 DNA reads as TGCAGCGTTGAAGATCATGGACTAGCAACAGATACGCAGTATTTT.

J is TRBJ1-2 and V is TRBV27, with D possibly TRBD1 on 5 matching bases. This CDR3 is 14 amino acids long. CDR1 MNHEY and CDR2 SMNVEV come from the germline V gene (reference sequence). Deletions cut 5 bases from V and 4 bases from J, with 14 bases between. The CDR3 DNA follows: TGTGCCAGCAGTATAGGGGAAGGGGTCTATGGCTACACCTTC. This gives the protein CASSIGEGVYGYTF.

The chain uses TRBV5-4 and TRBJ2-3; tentative D call: TRBD1 (5 bases). Germline V CDR1 and CDR2: SGHNT, YYREEE (reference sequence). The CDR3 has 13 residues. V gave up 3 bases and J gave up 6 bases, with 11 bases separating them. CDR3 amino acids: CASSSLRADTQYF. The DNA of the CDR3 is TGTGCCAGCAGCTCCCTCAGGGCGGATACGCAGTATTTT.

This clone appeared once. The chain is built from TRBV12-5 and TRBJ2-5, with 12 bases that match TRBD2. The CDR3 contains 18 residues. CDR1 is LGHNT, CDR2 FRNRAP, per germline. After removal of 2 bases from V and 7 bases from J, the junction contained 14 bases not matched to a gene. Written as DNA, the CDR3 is TGTGCTAGTGGTTTGTTCCTAGCGGGAGGGAAGAATTTTAGGACCCAGTACTTC. Encoded protein: CASGLFLAGGKNFRTQYF.

CDR3 DNA sequence: TGTGCCAGCAGCTGGGGACAGGGGAGGTACAATGAGCAGTTCTTC. The encoded protein is CASSWGQGRYNEQFF. The rearrangement uses TRBV11-3 and TRBJ2-1; 10 nucleotides agree with TRBD1. The CDR3 totals 15 residues. Germline assignment: CDR1 SGHNT and CDR2 YENEEA. The trim removed 4 bases at V and 4 bases at J, leaving 4 bases unmatched.

The chain joins TRBV7-9 to TRBJ2-1; tentatively, D is TRBD2 (7 bases). The CDR3 is made up of 11 amino acids. Between the trimmed V and J ends, which lost 11 bases and 9 bases, there was a span of 14 bases. Looked up from germline, CDR1 is SEHNR and CDR2 is FQNEAQ (reference sequence). CDR3 loop: CAGSGGLEQFF. The CDR3 nucleotides are TGTGCCGGATCGGGGGGCCTTGAGCAGTTCTTC. Together with reference TRBV7-9 and TRBJ2-1, the CDR3 gives the full variable domain: DTGVSQNPRHKITKRGQNVTFRCDPISEHNRLYWYRQTLGQGPEFLTYFQNEAQLEKSRLLSDRFSAERPKGSFSTLEIQRTEQGDSAMYLCAGSGGLEQFFGPGTRLTVL.

J is TRBJ2-1 and V is TRBV19, with 14 bases identical to TRBD2. Germline-derived CDR1 and CDR2 are LNHDA and SQIVND (reference sequence). With 3 bases clipped from V and 8 bases from J, the junction kept 12 bases outside the gene matches. This CDR3 region has 18 residues. The CDR3 region is CASSMGSLRLAGGDEQFF. The CDR3 region has the DNA TGTGCCAGTAGTATGGGGTCGTTACGACTAGCGGGAGGGGATGAGCAGTTCTTC.

The rearrangement uses TRBV5-1 and TRBJ2-5; maybe TRBD2 (6 bases). The CDR3 runs to 16 residues. The germline CDR1 and CDR2 sequences are SGHRS and YFSETQ. V was trimmed by 0 bases and J by 5 bases, leaving 17 bases between them. The CDR3 sequence is CASSLASQGAGETQYF. CDR3 bases: TGCGCCAGCAGCTTGGCCAGTCAAGGGGCGGGGGAGACCCAGTACTTC.

The rearrangement joins TRBV12-3 or TRBV12-4 to TRBJ1-2, with D unresolved. Between the trimmed V and J ends, which lost 3 bases and 8 bases, there was a span of 10 bases. This CDR3 has 12 residues. The CDR3 is CASSLRSPGYTF. The CDR3 coding sequence is TGTGCCAGCAGTTTGAGGTCACCGGGCTACACCTTC.